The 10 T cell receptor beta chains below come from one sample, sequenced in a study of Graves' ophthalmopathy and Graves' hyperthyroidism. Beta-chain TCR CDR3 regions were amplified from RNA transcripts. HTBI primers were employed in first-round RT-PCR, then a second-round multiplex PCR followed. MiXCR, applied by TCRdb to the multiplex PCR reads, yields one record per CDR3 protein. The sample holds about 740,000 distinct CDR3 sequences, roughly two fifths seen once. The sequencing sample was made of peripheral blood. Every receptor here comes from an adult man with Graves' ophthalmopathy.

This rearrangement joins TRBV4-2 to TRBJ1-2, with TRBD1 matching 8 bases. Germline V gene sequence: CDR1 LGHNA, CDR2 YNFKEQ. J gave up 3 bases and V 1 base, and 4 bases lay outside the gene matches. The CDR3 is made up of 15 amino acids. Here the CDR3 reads CASSQGDRGYYGYTF. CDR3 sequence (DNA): TGTGCCAGCAGCCAAGGTGACAGGGGTTACTATGGCTACACCTTC.

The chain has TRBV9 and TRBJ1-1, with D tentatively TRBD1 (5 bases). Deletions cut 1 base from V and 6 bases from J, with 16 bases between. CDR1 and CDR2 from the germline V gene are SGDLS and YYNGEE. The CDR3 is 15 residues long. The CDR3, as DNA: TGTGCCAGCAGCGTACAACAGGCGCTCAACGCTGAAGCTTTCTTT. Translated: CASSVQQALNAEAFF.

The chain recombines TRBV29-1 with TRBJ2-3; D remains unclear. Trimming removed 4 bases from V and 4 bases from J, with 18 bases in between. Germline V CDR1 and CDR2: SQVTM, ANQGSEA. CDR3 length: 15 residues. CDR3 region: CSVAFGSIGSDTQYF. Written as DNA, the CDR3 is TGCAGCGTTGCGTTCGGGTCTATAGGTTCAGATACGCAGTATTTT.

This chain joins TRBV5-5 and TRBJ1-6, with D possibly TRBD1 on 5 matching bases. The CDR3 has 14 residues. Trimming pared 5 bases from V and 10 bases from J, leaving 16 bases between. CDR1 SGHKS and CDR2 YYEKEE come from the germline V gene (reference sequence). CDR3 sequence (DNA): TGTGCCAGCAGTTTGACAGACATGACCTCACCCCTCCACTTT. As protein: CASSLTDMTSPLHF.

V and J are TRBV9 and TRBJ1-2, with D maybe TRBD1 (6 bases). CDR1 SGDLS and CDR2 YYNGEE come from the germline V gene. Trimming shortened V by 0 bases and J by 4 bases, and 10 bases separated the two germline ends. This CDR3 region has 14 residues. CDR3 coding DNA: TGTGCCAGCAGCGTAGGGGACACCTCCTATGGCTACACCTTC. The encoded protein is CASSVGDTSYGYTF. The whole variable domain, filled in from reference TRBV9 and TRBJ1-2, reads DSGVTQTPKHLITATGQRVTLRCSPRSGDLSVYWYQQSLDQGLQFLIQYYNGEERAKGNILERFSAQQFPDLHSELNLSSLELGDSALYFCASSVGDTSYGYTFGSGTRLTVV.

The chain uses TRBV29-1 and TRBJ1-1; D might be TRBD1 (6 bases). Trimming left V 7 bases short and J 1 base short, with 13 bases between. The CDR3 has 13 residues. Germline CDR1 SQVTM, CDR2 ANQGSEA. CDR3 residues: CSANRDTNTEAFF. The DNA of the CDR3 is TGCAGCGCCAACAGGGATACGAACACTGAAGCTTTCTTT.

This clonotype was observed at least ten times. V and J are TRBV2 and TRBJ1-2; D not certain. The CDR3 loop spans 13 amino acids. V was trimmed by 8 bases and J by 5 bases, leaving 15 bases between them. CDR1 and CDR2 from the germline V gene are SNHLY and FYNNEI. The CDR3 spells CASRGAGAYGYTF. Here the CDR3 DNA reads TGTGCCAGCCGAGGAGCAGGCGCGTATGGCTACACCTTC.

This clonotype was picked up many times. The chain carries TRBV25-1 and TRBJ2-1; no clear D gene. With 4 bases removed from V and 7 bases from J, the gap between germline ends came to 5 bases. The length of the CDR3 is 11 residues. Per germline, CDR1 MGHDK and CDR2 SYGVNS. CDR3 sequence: CASSVGNEQFF. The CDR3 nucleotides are TGTGCCAGCAGTGTTGGGAATGAGCAGTTCTTC.

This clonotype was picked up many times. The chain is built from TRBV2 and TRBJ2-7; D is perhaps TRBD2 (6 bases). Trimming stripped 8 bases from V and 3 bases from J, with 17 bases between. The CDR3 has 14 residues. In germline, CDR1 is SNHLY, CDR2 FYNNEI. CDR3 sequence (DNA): TGTGCCAGCGCAGGAGGTGGAGGGAACTACGAGCAGTACTTC. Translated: CASAGGGGNYEQYF.

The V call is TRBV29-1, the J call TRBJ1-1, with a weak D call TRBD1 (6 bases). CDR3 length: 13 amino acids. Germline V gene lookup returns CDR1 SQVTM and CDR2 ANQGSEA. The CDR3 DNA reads TGCAGAGAGGACAGCCTTATGAACACTGAAGCTTTCTTT. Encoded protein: CREDSLMNTEAFF.